These T cell receptor beta chains were read from a single sample in a study of vaccination and CD4 T cells after COVID-19. MiXCR, run by TCRdb on the PCR reads, gives a single entry per CDR3 protein. The data contain about 4,800 distinct CDR3 sequences, less than 25% of them singletons. Antigens for these TCRs are unknown. The sample taken for sequencing was CD4+ T cells from blood, cultured in vitro. The receptors shown here come from a human donor who had recovered from COVID-19. CDR3s include the opening cysteine and the closing phenylalanine or tryptophan. Each record gives: J gene, V gene, CDR3 length, D gene, CDR3 protein. The D gene is left open where the match is weak.

j_gene: TRBJ1-1; v_gene: TRBV2; len: 15; d_gene: .; CDR3aa: CASSRNGMMNTEAFF
j_gene: TRBJ2-1; v_gene: TRBV20-1; len: 13; d_gene: .; CDR3aa: CSAREDYYNEQFF
j_gene: TRBJ1-2; v_gene: TRBV30; len: 16; d_gene: .; CDR3aa: CAWSLTGGRGNYGYTF
j_gene: TRBJ1-6; v_gene: TRBV20-1; len: 13; d_gene: .; CDR3aa: CSATGPGDSPLHF
j_gene: TRBJ1-2; v_gene: TRBV29-1; len: 13; d_gene: .; CDR3aa: CSVERVGVNGYTF
j_gene: TRBJ2-7; v_gene: TRBV30; len: 14; d_gene: .; CDR3aa: CAWSVRLLSDEQYF
j_gene: TRBJ1-1; v_gene: TRBV27; len: 15; d_gene: .; CDR3aa: CASRAPVGGWTEAFF
j_gene: TRBJ1-6; v_gene: TRBV11-2; len: 14; d_gene: .; CDR3aa: CASSLGGQGSPLHF
j_gene: TRBJ1-3; v_gene: TRBV5-1; len: 14; d_gene: TRBD1; CDR3aa: CASSLGTGGNTIYF
j_gene: TRBJ2-5; v_gene: TRBV20-1; len: 14; d_gene: .; CDR3aa: CSARLGGPQETQYF